One and the same sample provided the 21 T cell receptor beta chains below, sequenced in a study of graft-versus-host responses after intestinal transplantation. Produced via immunoSEQ multiplex PCR; TCRdb's table is partial and in-frame only. The table shows around 18,000 clones, with more than 65% occurring only once. The sequenced sample was PBMCs, obtained 14 days after transplant. These receptors came from a human patient who received an intestinal transplant, so some T cells may come from the graft donor.

CDR3 protein: CATSRDWGYPYEQYF. For the CDR3, the DNA is TGTGCCACCAGCAGAGATTGGGGCTACCCCTACGAGCAGTACTTC. This chain uses TRBV15 with TRBJ2-7; TRBD1 might be the D (5 bases). CDR1 is LNHNV, CDR2 YYDKDF, per germline (reference sequence). The CDR3 consists of 15 residues. V was clipped by 0 bases and J by 2 bases, with 11 bases between them.

The J gene is TRBJ1-2, the V gene TRBV7-3, with 8 bases aligning to TRBD1. The CDR3 totals 13 residues. V lost 5 bases and J lost 8; bases outside the gene matches: 7. Germline CDR1 and CDR2: SGHTA and FQGTGA. CDR3 nucleotides: TGTGCCAGCAGCAAGACAGGGGTCGGGGGCTACACCTTC. Translating gives CASSKTGVGGYTF.

The J gene is TRBJ2-2, the V gene TRBV11-2; 10 nucleotides line up with TRBD1. Germline V CDR1 and CDR2: SGHAT, FQNNGV. The CDR3 consists of 17 residues. J gave up 3 bases and V 3 bases, and 7 bases lay outside the gene matches. In DNA form, the CDR3 reads TGTGCCAGCAGCTTGCTTGACAGGGGGCGAGACACCGGGGAGCTGTTTTTT. It is translated as CASSLLDRGRDTGELFF. Variable domain in full (rest from reference TRBV11-2 and TRBJ2-2): EAGVAQSPRYKIIEKRQSVAFWCNPISGHATLYWYQQILGQGPKLLIQFQNNGVVDDSQLPKDRFSAERLKGVDSTLKIQPAKLEDSAVYLCASSLLDRGRDTGELFFGEGSRLTVL.

The chain is built from TRBV4-1 and TRBJ1-4; no clear D. Germline loops: CDR1 MGHRA, CDR2 YSYEKL. Trimming cost V 3 bases and J 0 bases, with 11 bases left between them. This CDR3 has 16 residues. The CDR3 protein is CASSHPRTPTNEKLFF. As DNA, the CDR3 is TGCGCCAGCAGCCACCCAAGGACTCCAACTAATGAAAAACTGTTTTTT.

This clone was detected only once. The chain couples TRBV9 to TRBJ2-2; 10 nucleotides align to TRBD2. The CDR3 length is 17 residues. Germline V CDR1 and CDR2: SGDLS, YYNGEE. After removal of 3 bases from V and 1 base from J, the junction contained 6 bases not matched to a gene. CDR3 DNA: TGTGCCAGCAGCGGGACTAGCGGTCTTCAGAACACCGGGGAGCTGTTTTTT. As protein: CASSGTSGLQNTGELFF.

This clone was observed a single time. The chain is built from TRBV11-3 and TRBJ2-3, with D uncertain. Germline V CDR1 and CDR2: SGHNT, YENEEA. V gave up 3 bases and J gave up 1 base, with 5 bases separating them. The CDR3 spans 13 residues. CDR3 nucleotides: TGTGCCAGCAGCTTCGAAGGCACAGATACGCAGTATTTT. This translates into CASSFEGTDTQYF.

The V call is TRBV2, the J call TRBJ2-2; unclear D gene. Trimming shortened V by 3 bases and J by 7 bases, and 12 bases separated the two germline ends. This CDR3 comprises 14 residues. Germline lookup yields CDR1 SNHLY and CDR2 FYNNEI. CDR3 amino acids: CASSDPDGNGELFF. CDR3 nucleotides: TGTGCCAGCAGTGACCCTGACGGCAACGGGGAGCTGTTTTTT.

This clone was seen just once. This sequence joins TRBV5-3 and TRBJ2-7, with D maybe TRBD1 (5 bases). TRBV5-3 is marked as an open reading frame, function uncertain. V shed 0 bases and J shed 9 bases, with 10 bases lying between them. The CDR3 has 12 residues. CDR3 nucleotide sequence: TGTGCCAGAAGCTTGGGACAGTATGTGCAGTACTTC. Amino acids: CARSLGQYVQYF.

The chain couples TRBV5-1 to TRBJ2-3; 8 nucleotides match TRBD1. The V gene's germline CDR1 is SGHRS and CDR2 YFSETQ. The V segment lost 3 bases and the J segment 3 bases; nucleotides outside the gene matches: 6. This CDR3 contains 15 residues. CDR3 sequence reads: CASSSWTGKTDTQYF. CDR3 nucleotides: TGCGCCAGCAGCTCTTGGACAGGGAAGACAGATACGCAGTATTTT.

The chain has TRBV19 and TRBJ2-7; 14 positions match TRBD2. V lost 5 bases, J lost 3 bases, and 12 bases stayed unmatched. CDR3 length: 18 residues. Germline V gene lookup returns CDR1 LNHDA and CDR2 SQIVND (reference sequence). The CDR3 spells CASSSWTSGRLPFYEQYF. As DNA, the CDR3 is TGTGCCAGTAGTTCTTGGACTAGCGGGAGGCTTCCGTTCTACGAGCAGTACTTC. The whole variable domain, filled in from reference TRBV19 and TRBJ2-7, reads DGGITQSPKYLFRKEGQNVTLSCEQNLNHDAMYWYRQDPGQGLRLIYYSQIVNDFQKGDIAEGYSVSREKKESFPLTVTSAQKNPTAFYLCASSSWTSGRLPFYEQYFGPGTRLTVT.

This clone was observed a handful of times. The chain is built from TRBV28 and TRBJ2-7, with unresolved D. The CDR3 is 16 amino acids. CDR1 is MDHEN, CDR2 SYDVKM, per germline. V was pared by 6 bases and J by 0 bases, with 18 bases between. CDR3 residues: CASRGWVAGSSYEQYF. CDR3 nucleotide sequence: TGTGCCAGCAGGGGCTGGGTAGCTGGTAGCTCCTACGAGCAGTACTTC.

The V call is TRBV4-1, the J call TRBJ1-3; D gene ambiguous. Looked up from germline, CDR1 is MGHRA and CDR2 is YSYEKL. The CDR3 loop spans 18 amino acids. V lost 1 base and J lost 2, with 18 bases in between. CDR3 residues: CASSQVFSSGGAGNTIYF. The DNA for the CDR3 is TGCGCCAGCAGCCAAGTATTCTCATCCGGAGGAGCTGGAAACACCATATATTTT.

This chain connects TRBV28 to TRBJ2-1; 7 nucleotides agree with TRBD2. The CDR3 has 12 residues. Germline V CDR1 and CDR2: MDHEN, SYDVKM. CDR3 nucleotide sequence: TGTGTCGTGGATGGGACTAACTATGAGCAGTTCTTC. Translated: CVVDGTNYEQFF. The whole variable domain, remainder taken from reference TRBV28 and TRBJ2-1, is DVKVTQSSRYLVKRTGEKVFLECVQDMDHENMFWYRQDPGLGLRLIYFSYDVKMKEKGDIPEGYSVSREKKERFSLILESASTNQTSMYLCVVDGTNYEQFFGPGTRLTVL.

DNA of the CDR3: TGTGCCAGCAGCCAACAGACAGGGATCGACAAAAACATTCAGTACTTC. Amino acid sequence: CASSQQTGIDKNIQYF. V is TRBV14 and J is TRBJ2-4; TRBD1 matches 7 bases. V was clipped by 2 bases and J by 3 bases; unmatched bases: 7. CDR1 and CDR2 from the germline V gene are SGHDN and FVKESK. The CDR3 has 16 residues. Supplemented by reference TRBV14 and TRBJ2-4, the full variable domain reads EAGVTQFPSHSVIEKGQTVTLRCDPISGHDNLYWYRRVMGKEIKFLLHFVKESKQDESGMPNNRFLAERTGGTYSTLKVQPAELEDSGVYFCASSQQTGIDKNIQYFGAGTRLSVL.

The J gene is TRBJ2-5, the V gene TRBV28, with D uncertain. The CDR3 sequence is 13 residues long. CDR1 and CDR2 (germline): MDHEN, SYDVKM. The germline V and J ends were trimmed by 5 bases and 2 bases, with 9 bases remaining between them. Here the CDR3 reads CASSPFLQETQYF. The CDR3 bases are TGTGCCAGCAGTCCCTTTCTTCAAGAGACCCAGTACTTC.

The V and J genes are TRBV5-1 and TRBJ1-6, with D uncertain. The CDR3 is made up of 16 amino acids. Germline V lookup: CDR1 SGHRS, CDR2 YFSETQ. Trimming pared 0 bases from V and 0 bases from J, leaving 7 bases between. For the CDR3, the DNA is TGCGCCAGCAGCTTGGTGGGCAGCTCCTATAATTCACCCCTCCACTTT. This translates into CASSLVGSSYNSPLHF.

The CDR3 protein is CASSAGGGTEAFF. The CDR3 DNA sequence: TGTGCCAGCAGCGCGGGAGGGGGTACTGAAGCTTTCTTT. J is TRBJ1-1 and V is TRBV9, with a weak D call TRBD1 (6 bases). The CDR3 consists of 13 residues. V dropped 3 bases and J dropped 5 bases, with 11 bases sitting between them. Per germline, CDR1 SGDLS and CDR2 YYNGEE.

For the CDR3, the DNA is TGTGCCTGGAGCCACAGGGGACTAGCGGGAGGGGATACGCAGTATTTT. It is translated as CAWSHRGLAGGDTQYF. This chain links TRBV30 with TRBJ2-3; 16 nucleotides align to TRBD2. CDR3 size: 16 residues. Unmatched junction bases numbered 6, after V lost 3 bases and J lost 6 bases. Germline-derived CDR1 and CDR2 are GTSNPN and SVGIG (reference sequence).

V usage is TRBV6-5 and J usage is TRBJ2-5; maybe TRBD1 (6 bases). Germline values: CDR1 MNHEY, CDR2 SVGAGI. V lost 5 bases to trimming and J lost 2 bases, with 9 bases between them. The CDR3 sequence is 13 residues long. The CDR3 protein is CASSKTGQETQYF. The DNA for the CDR3 is TGTGCCAGCAGTAAGACAGGACAAGAGACCCAGTACTTC.

This clone was detected only a few times. The CDR3 loop is CASSFRDATNEQFF. CDR3 DNA sequence: TGTGCCAGCAGCTTCCGGGACGCCACCAATGAGCAGTTCTTC. The chain links TRBV9 to TRBJ2-1; the D call may be TRBD1 or TRBD2 (5 bases each). The CDR3 runs 14 residues. Looked up from germline, CDR1 is SGDLS and CDR2 is YYNGEE. Trimming stripped 4 bases from V and 6 bases from J, with 14 bases between.

The rearrangement joins TRBV9 to TRBJ2-3, with D possibly matching TRBD2 (6 bases). In germline, CDR1 is SGDLS, CDR2 YYNGEE. The CDR3 has 15 amino acids. V was cut by 2 bases and J by 0 bases, with 10 bases left in between. The DNA of the CDR3 is TGTGCCAGCAGCGTCGGCGGGGCTAGCACAGATACGCAGTATTTT. Its protein is CASSVGGASTDTQYF.